Many counts were recorded for the clone carrying this TCR beta chain. As yet, its antigen is unknown. The CDR3 end lies 3 residues beyond the end of the read and is filled in from the germline J gene. The junction had 9 bases not matched to a gene; V was cut back by 6 bases and J by 1 base. CDR3 length: 16 amino acids. Germline values: CDR1 DFQATT, CDR2 SNEGSKA (reference sequence). Profiling relied on immunoSEQ multiplex PCR, and the TCRdb table lists in-frame clones only, not all of them. The data show fewer than 40,000 clones, with none appearing a single time. This entry is derived from a study of T cell clonality in common variable immunodeficiency. Caucasian heritage predominated among both patients and controls. Whole-study results and caveats: Authors noted CVID clonality's cause needs subpopulation repertoire sequencing. CVID subjects shared fewer TCRbeta clones than healthy controls did. Compared with healthy controls, CVID subjects showed increased TCRbeta clonality, mostly in about a third.

V usage is TRBV20-1 and J usage is TRBJ2-5; TRBD2 aligns across 12 bases. The sequenced sample was peripheral blood mononuclear cells. This receptor was obtained from a person aged 18 to 70 in good health. The chain's CDR3 is CSASRASGGAQETQYF. The DNA read from the CDR3 is TGCAGTGCCTCCAGGGCTAGCGGGGGGGCCCAAGAGACC.